This T cell receptor beta chain was sequenced for a study of preoperative IRX-2 immunotherapy in early breast cancer. The CDR3 has 15 residues. Between the trimmed V and J ends, which lost 7 bases and 0 bases, there was a span of 15 bases. CDR1 is SGHRS, CDR2 YFSETQ, per germline. The treatment: preoperative locoregional IRX-2 cytokine immunotherapy. This phase Ib study tested locoregional IRX-2 cytokine immunotherapy given before surgery. Profiling relied on immunoSEQ multiplex PCR, and the TCRdb table lists in-frame clones only, not all of them. The sample carries 25,000 to 35,000 clones, over 75% recorded once.

Specimen collection occurred from a patient treated with IRX-2 immunotherapy. V and J are TRBV5-1 and TRBJ2-3, with D unresolved. The sequence was obtained from a human donor with breast cancer. CDR3 amino acids: CASWGSLASTDTQYF. In nucleotides, the CDR3 is TGCGCCAGCTGGGGTAGTCTCGCTAGCACAGATACGCAGTATTTT. The full variable domain, with the rest looked up from reference TRBV5-1 and TRBJ2-3, is KAGVTQTPRYLIKTRGQQVTLSCSPISGHRSVSWYQQTPGQGLQFLFEYFSETQRNKGNFPGRFSGRQFSNSRSEMNVSTLELGDSALYLCASWGSLASTDTQYFGPGTRLTVL.